This T cell receptor beta chain was profiled in a study of vaccination effects on CD4 cells after COVID-19. CDR1 is SGHTA, CDR2 FQGNSA, per germline. The CDR3 covers 14 residues. The V end lost 5 bases, the J end lost 2 bases, and 12 bases lay between the germline ends. There are a few counts of this clone. Its antigen remains unidentified. ViraFEST assay sequencing came after antigen-specific CD4+ T cells were expanded with viral peptide pools. Culturing for 10 days preceded CD4+ T cell isolation. According to the study, vaccine recipients showed no prior SARS-CoV-2 infection and negative nucleocapsid antibodies. Half-medium changes using IL-2 medium occurred on days 3 and 7. The assay was immunoSEQ multiplex PCR, and TCRdb's table has in-frame clones only and misses some. The data hold tens of thousands of clones, with approximately 72% observed a single time.

Material: CD4+ T cells from PBMCs cultured with HCoV-OC43 spike peptides, obtained before COVID-19 vaccination. Stated subset: HCoV-OC43 spike overlapping peptide pool stimulation. The rearrangement joins TRBV7-2 to TRBJ1-2; D is ambiguous. The sequence was collected from a human donor who received a COVID-19 vaccine. The CDR3 nucleotides are TGTGCCAGCAGCATACCCGGGAGGAACTATGGCTACACCTTC. This codes for CASSIPGRNYGYTF.